This T cell receptor beta chain derives from a study of cytomegalovirus exposure and HLA in healthy donors. The table lists this clone with a count of one. This CDR3 has 15 amino acids. With 60 Vbeta and 13 Jbeta primers, the PCR was carried out. Sequencing used immunoSEQ multiplex PCR; TCRdb keeps in-frame clones, though not all of them. The sample records about 37,000 clones, 74% being singletons. This sequence joins TRBV21-1 and TRBJ2-1; whether TRBD1, the table's D call, matches the DNA was not checked. TRBV21-1 is shown as a pseudogene. The source is a man between 25 and 39 years old in good health and CMV-seronegative. The specimen was PBMCs. CDR3 amino acids: CASSDRDRGTNEQFF. The CDR3 coding sequence is TGTGCCAGCAGCGACCGGGACAGGGGGACCAATGAGCAGTTCTTC.